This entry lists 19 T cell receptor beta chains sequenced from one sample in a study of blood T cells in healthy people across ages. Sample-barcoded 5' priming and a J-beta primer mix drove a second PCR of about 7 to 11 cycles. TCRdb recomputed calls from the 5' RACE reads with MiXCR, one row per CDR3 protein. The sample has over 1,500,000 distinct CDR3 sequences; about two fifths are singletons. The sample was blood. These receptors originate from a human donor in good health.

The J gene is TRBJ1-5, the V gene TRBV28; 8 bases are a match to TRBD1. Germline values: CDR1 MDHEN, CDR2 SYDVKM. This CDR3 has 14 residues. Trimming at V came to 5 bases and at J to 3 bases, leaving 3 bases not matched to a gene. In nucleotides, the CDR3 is TGTGCCAGCAGTGTGACAGGGGCCAATCAGCCCCAGCATTTT. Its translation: CASSVTGANQPQHF.

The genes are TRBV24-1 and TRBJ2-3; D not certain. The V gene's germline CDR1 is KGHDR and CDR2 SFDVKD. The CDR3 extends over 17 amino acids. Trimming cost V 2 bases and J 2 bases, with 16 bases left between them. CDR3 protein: CATSDWVETSTTDTQYF. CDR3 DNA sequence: TGTGCCACCAGTGATTGGGTCGAGACAAGTACCACAGATACGCAGTATTTT.

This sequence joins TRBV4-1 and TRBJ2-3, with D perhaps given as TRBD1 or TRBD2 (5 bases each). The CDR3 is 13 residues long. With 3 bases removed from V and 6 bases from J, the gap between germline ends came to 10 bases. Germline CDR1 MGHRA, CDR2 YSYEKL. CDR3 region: CASSQGDGDTQYF. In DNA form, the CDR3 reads TGCGCCAGCAGCCAGGGGGATGGGGATACGCAGTATTTT.

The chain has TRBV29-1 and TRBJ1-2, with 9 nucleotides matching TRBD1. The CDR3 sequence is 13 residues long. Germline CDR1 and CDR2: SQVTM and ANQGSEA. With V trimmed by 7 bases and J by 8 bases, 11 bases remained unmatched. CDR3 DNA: TGCAGCGCCCGGGACAGGGAGGGATGGGGCTACACCTTC. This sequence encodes CSARDREGWGYTF.

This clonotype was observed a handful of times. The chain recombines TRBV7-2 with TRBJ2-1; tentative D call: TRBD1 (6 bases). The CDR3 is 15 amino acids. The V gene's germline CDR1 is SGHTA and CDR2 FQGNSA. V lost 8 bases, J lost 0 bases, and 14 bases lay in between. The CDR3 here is CASRGTGSSYNEQFF. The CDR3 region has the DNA TGTGCCAGCCGGGGTACAGGGAGCTCCTACAATGAGCAGTTCTTC.

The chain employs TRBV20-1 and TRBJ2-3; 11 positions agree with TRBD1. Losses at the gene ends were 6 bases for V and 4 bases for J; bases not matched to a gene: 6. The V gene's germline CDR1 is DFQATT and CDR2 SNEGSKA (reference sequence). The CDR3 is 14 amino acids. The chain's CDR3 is CSAIGTGGADTQYF. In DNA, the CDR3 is TGCAGTGCCATCGGGACAGGGGGTGCAGATACGCAGTATTTT.

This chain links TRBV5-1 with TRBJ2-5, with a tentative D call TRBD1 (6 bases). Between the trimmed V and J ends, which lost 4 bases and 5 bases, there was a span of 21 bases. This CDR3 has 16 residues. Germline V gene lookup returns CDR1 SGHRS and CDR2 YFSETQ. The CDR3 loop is CASSRLIRDGGETQYF. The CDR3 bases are TGCGCCAGCAGCAGGCTTATACGGGATGGGGGCGAGACCCAGTACTTC.

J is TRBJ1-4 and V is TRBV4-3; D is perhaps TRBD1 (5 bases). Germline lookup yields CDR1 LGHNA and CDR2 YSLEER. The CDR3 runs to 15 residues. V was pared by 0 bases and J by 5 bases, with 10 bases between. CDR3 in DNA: TGCGCCAGCAGCCAAGATCTGGCAGGGAATGAAAAACTGTTTTTT. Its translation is CASSQDLAGNEKLFF.

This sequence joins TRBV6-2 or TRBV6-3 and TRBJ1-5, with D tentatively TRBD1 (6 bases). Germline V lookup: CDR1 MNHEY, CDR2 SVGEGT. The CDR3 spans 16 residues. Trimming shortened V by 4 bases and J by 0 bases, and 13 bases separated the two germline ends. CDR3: CASSFLGQSSNQPQHF. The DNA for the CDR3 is TGTGCCAGCAGTTTCCTAGGACAGTCTAGCAATCAGCCCCAGCATTTT.

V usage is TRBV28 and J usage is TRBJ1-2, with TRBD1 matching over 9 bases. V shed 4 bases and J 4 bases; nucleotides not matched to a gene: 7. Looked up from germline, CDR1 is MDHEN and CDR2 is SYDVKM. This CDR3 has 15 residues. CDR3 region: CASSSGQGPGYGYTF. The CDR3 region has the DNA TGTGCCAGCAGTTCGGGACAGGGTCCCGGCTATGGCTACACCTTC.

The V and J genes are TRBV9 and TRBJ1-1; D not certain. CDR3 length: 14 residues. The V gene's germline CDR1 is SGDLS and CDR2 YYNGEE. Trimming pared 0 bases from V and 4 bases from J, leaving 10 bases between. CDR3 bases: TGTGCCAGCAGCGTAGAGGGCCCGGGCACTGAAGCTTTCTTT. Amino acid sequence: CASSVEGPGTEAFF.

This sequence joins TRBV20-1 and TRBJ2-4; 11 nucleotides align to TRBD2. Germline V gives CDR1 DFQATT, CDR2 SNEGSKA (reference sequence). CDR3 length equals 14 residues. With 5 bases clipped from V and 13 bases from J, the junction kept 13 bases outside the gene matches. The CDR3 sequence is CSAHRTSGYNEQYF. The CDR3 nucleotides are TGCAGTGCTCACAGGACTAGCGGGTACAATGAGCAGTACTTC.

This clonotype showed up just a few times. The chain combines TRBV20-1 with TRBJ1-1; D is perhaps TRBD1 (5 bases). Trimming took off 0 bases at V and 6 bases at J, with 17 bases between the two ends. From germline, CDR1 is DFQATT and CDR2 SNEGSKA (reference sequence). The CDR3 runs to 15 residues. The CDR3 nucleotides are TGCAGTGCTAGAGATAGGGCGGGGCCCGGGGCTGAAGCTTTCTTT. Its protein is CSARDRAGPGAEAFF.

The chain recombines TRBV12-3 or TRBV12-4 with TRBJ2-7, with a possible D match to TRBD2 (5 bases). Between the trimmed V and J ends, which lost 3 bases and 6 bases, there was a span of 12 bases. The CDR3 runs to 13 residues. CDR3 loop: CASSLRTGVEQYF. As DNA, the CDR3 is TGTGCCAGCAGTTTGAGAACCGGGGTCGAGCAGTACTTC.

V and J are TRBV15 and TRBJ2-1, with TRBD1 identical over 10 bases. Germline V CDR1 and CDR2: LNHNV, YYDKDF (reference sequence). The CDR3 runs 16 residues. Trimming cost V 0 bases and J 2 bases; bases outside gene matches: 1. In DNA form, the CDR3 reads TGTGCCACCAGCAGAGAAGGACAGGGGGCCTACAATGAGCAGTTCTTC. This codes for CATSREGQGAYNEQFF.

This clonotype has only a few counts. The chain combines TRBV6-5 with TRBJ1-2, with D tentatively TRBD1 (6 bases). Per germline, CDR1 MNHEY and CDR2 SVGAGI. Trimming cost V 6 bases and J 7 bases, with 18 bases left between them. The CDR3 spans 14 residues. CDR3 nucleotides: TGTGCCAGCAGGACAGGCGCAGAGGTGCGTGGCTACACCTTC. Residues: CASRTGAEVRGYTF.

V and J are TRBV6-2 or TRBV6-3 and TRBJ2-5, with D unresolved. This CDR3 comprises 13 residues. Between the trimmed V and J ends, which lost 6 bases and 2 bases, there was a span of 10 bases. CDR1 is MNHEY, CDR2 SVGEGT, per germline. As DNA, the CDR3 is TGTGCCAGCAGCCGAAATGCTCAAGAGACCCAGTACTTC. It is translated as CASSRNAQETQYF.

CDR3 bases: TGTGCCAGCAGTTATCTCCTGTCGGGCGCCCGTCAGCCCCAGCATTTT. Translated: CASSYLLSGARQPQHF. V is TRBV6-6 and J is TRBJ1-5; no clear D. CDR3 length: 16 amino acids. V lost 3 bases, J lost 6 bases, and 18 bases lay in between. CDR1 is MNHNY, CDR2 SVGAGI, per germline (reference sequence).

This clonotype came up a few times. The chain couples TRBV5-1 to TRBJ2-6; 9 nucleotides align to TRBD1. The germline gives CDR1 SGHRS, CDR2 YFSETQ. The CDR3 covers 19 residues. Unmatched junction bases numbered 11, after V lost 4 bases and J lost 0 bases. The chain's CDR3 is CASSTTRTGVGSGANVLTF. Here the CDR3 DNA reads TGCGCCAGCAGCACGACCCGGACAGGGGTCGGCTCTGGGGCCAACGTCCTGACTTTC.